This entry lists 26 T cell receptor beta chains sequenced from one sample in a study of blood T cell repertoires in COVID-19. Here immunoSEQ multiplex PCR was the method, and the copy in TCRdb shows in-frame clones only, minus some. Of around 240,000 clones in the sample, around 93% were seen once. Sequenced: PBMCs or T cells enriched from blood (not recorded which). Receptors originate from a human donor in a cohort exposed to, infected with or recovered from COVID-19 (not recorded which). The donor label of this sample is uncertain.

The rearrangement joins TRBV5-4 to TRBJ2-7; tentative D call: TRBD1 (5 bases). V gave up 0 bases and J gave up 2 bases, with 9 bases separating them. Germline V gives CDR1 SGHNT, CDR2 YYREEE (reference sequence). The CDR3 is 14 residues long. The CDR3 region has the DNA TGTGCCAGCAGCTTGGACGACAGAACCTACGAGCAGTACTTC. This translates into CASSLDDRTYEQYF.

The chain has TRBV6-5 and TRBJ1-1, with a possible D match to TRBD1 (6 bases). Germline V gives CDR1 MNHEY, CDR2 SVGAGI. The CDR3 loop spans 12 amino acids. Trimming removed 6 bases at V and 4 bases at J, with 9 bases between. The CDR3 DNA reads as TGTGCCAGCAGAAGACAGGCCACTGAAGCTTTCTTT. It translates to CASRRQATEAFF.

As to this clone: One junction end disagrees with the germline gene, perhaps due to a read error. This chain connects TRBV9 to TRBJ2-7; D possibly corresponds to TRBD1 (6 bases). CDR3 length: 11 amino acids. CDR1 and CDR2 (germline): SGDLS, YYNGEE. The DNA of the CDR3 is TGTGCCAGCAGCGTAGGGTGGGACATCAACTTC. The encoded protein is CASSVGWDINF.

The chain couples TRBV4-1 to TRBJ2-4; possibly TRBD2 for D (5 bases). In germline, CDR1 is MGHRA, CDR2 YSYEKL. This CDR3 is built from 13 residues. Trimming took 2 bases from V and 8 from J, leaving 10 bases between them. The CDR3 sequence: CASSQHPGDIQYF. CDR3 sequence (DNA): TGCGCCAGCAGCCAACATCCCGGGGACATTCAGTACTTC.

CDR3 nucleotides: TGCGCCAGCAGCTCCCAGACCTACGAGCAGTACTTC. Encoded protein: CASSSQTYEQYF. The rearrangement links TRBV5-1 to TRBJ2-7; D is ambiguous. The CDR3 loop spans 12 amino acids. Germline lookup yields CDR1 SGHRS and CDR2 YFSETQ. V lost 3 bases and J 2 bases, leaving 6 bases between the germline ends.

CDR3 protein: CASSQEGQGFVGELFF. CDR3 DNA sequence: TGCGCCAGCAGCCAAGAGGGACAGGGTTTCGTCGGGGAGCTGTTTTTT. The rearrangement joins TRBV4-1 to TRBJ2-2; 9 nucleotides line up with TRBD1. With 0 bases clipped from V and 7 bases from J, the junction kept 6 bases outside the gene matches. CDR3 length: 16 residues. Germline loops: CDR1 MGHRA, CDR2 YSYEKL.

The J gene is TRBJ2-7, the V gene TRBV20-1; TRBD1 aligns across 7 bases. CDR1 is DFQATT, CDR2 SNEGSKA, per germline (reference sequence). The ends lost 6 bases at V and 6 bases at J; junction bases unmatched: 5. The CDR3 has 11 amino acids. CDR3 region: CSARTGREQYF. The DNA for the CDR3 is TGCAGTGCAAGGACAGGCCGCGAGCAGTACTTC.

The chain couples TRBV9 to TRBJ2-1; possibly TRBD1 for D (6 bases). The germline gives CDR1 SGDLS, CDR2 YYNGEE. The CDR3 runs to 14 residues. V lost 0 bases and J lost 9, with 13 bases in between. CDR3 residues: CASSVGGQGSEQFF. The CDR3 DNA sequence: TGTGCCAGCAGCGTAGGGGGGCAGGGCAGTGAGCAGTTCTTC. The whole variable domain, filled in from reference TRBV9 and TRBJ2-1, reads DSGVTQTPKHLITATGQRVTLRCSPRSGDLSVYWYQQSLDQGLQFLIQYYNGEERAKGNILERFSAQQFPDLHSELNLSSLELGDSALYFCASSVGGQGSEQFFGPGTRLTVL.

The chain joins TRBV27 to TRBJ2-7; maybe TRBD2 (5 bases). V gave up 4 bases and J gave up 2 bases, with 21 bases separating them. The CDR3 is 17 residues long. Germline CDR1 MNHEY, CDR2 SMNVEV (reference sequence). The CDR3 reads CASSSVNFQRLAYEQYF. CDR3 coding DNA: TGTGCCAGCAGTTCCGTTAATTTTCAGCGGCTAGCCTACGAGCAGTACTTC.

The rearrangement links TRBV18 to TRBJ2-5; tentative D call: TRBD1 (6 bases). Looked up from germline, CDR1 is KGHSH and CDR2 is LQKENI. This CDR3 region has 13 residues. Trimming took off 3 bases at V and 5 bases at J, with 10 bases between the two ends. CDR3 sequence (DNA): TGTGCCAGCTCACCGGGAAGGGGGGAGACCCAGTACTTC. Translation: CASSPGRGETQYF.

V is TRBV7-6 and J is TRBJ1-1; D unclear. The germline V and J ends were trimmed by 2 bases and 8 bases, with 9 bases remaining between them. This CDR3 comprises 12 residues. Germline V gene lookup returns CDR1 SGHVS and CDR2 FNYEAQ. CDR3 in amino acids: CASSLYTGEAFF. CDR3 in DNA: TGTGCCAGCAGCTTATATACGGGGGAAGCTTTCTTT.

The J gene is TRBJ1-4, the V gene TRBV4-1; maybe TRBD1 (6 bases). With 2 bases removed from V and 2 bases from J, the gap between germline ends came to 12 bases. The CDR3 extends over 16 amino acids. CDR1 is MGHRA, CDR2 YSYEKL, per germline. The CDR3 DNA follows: TGCGCCAGCAGCCAACCCATGGGGGCGACTAATGAAAAACTGTTTTTT. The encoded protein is CASSQPMGATNEKLFF.

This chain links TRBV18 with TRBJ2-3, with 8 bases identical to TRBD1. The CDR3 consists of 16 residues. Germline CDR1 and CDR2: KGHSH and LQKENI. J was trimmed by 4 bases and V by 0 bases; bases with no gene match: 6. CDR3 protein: CASSPPKQGAADTQYF. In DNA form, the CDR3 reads TGTGCCAGCTCACCACCGAAGCAGGGGGCAGCAGATACGCAGTATTTT.

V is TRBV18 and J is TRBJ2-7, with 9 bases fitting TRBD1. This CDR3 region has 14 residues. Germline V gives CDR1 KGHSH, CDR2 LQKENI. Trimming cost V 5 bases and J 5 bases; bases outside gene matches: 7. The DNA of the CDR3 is TGTGCCAGCTCAGTCGGACAGGGGAGGGACGAGCAGTACTTC. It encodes CASSVGQGRDEQYF.

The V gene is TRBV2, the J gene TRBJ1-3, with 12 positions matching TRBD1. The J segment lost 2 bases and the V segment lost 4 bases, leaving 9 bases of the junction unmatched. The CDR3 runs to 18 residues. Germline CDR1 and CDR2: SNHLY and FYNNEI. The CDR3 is CASSGRAGTGGPGNTIYF. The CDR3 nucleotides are TGTGCCAGCAGTGGCCGGGCCGGGACAGGGGGCCCTGGAAACACCATATATTTT.

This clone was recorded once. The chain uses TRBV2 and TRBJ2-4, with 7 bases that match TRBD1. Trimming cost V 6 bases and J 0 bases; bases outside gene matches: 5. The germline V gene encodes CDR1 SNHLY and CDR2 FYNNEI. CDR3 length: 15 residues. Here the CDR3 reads CASRQGFLAKNIQYF. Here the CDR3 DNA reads TGTGCCAGCAGACAGGGGTTCTTAGCCAAAAACATTCAGTACTTC.

CDR3 amino acids: CASSGTGYGYTF. The CDR3 DNA follows: TGTGCCAGCTCCGGGACAGGGTATGGCTACACCTTC. The chain joins TRBV25-1 to TRBJ1-2; 9 positions match TRBD1. Germline CDR1 reads MGHDK; CDR2 reads SYGVNS. The CDR3 extends over 12 amino acids. Trimming removed 8 bases from V and 5 bases from J; junction bases left unmatched: 3.

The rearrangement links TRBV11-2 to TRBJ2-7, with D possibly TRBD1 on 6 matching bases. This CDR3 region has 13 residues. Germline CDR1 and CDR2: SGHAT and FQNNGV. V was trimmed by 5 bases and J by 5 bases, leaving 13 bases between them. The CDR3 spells CASSVTGTDEQYF. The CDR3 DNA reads TGTGCCAGCAGCGTCACAGGGACCGACGAGCAGTACTTC. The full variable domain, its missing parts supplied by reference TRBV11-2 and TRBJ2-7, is EAGVAQSPRYKIIEKRQSVAFWCNPISGHATLYWYQQILGQGPKLLIQFQNNGVVDDSQLPKDRFSAERLKGVDSTLKIQPAKLEDSAVYLCASSVTGTDEQYFGPGTRLTVT.

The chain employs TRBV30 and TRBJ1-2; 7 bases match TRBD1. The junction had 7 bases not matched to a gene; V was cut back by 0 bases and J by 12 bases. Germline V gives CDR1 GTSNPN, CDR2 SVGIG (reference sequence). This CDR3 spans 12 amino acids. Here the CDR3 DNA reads TGTGCCTGGAGTGTACTCGGGACAGTAGACACCTTC. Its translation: CAWSVLGTVDTF. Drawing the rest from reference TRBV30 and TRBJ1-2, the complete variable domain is SQTIHQWPATLVQPVGSPLSLECTVEGTSNPNLYWYRQAAGRGLQLLFYSVGIGQISSEVPQNLSASRPQDRQFILSSKKLLLSDSGFYLCAWSVLGTVDTFGSGTRLTVV.

This chain's CDR3 is CASDLGLAGTNEQFF. In DNA form, the CDR3 reads TGTGCCTCCGACCTTGGACTAGCGGGTACAAATGAGCAGTTCTTC. V gene TRBV30 combines with J gene TRBJ2-1; TRBD2 aligns across 11 bases. Per the germline V gene, CDR1 is GTSNPN and CDR2 is SVGIG (reference sequence). V shed 7 bases, J shed 7 bases, and the junction held 12 bases outside the gene matches. This CDR3 is built from 15 residues.

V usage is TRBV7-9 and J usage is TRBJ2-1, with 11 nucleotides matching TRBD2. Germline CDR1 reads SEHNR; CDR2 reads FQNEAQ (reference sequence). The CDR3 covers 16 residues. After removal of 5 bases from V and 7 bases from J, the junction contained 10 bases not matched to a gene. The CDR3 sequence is CASSAQGLAVVNEQFF. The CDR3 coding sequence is TGTGCCAGCAGCGCCCAGGGACTAGCGGTCGTGAATGAGCAGTTCTTC.

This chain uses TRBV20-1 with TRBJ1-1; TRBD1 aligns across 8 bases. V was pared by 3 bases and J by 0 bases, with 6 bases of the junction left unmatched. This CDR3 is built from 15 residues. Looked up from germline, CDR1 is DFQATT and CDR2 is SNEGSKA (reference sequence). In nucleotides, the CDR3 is TGCAGTGCTAGTCAGGGGGCGAGGATGAACACTGAAGCTTTCTTT. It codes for CSASQGARMNTEAFF.

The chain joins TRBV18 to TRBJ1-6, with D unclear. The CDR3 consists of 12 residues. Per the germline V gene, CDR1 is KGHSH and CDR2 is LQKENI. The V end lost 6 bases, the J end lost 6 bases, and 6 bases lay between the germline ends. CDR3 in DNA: TGTGCCAGCTCCCTCGGTAATTCACCCCTCCACTTT. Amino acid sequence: CASSLGNSPLHF.

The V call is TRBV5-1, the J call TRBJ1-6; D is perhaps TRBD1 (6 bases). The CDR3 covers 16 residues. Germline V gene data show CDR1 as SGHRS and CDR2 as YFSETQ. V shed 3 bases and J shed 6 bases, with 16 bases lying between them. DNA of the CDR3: TGCGCCAGCAGCTCAGACAGGATTACCCCTAATTCACCCCTCCACTTT. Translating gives CASSSDRITPNSPLHF.

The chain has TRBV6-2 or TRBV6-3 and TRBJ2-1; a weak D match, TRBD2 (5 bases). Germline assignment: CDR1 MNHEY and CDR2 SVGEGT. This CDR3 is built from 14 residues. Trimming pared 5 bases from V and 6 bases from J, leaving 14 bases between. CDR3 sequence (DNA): TGTGCCAGCAGTCCCAGGACTTTCGCCAATGAGCAGTTCTTC. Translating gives CASSPRTFANEQFF.

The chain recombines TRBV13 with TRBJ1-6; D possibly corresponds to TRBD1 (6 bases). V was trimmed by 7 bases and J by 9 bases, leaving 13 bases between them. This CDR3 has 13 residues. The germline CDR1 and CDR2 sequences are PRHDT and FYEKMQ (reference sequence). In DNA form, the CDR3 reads TGTGCCAGCAAGGACAGTAATTCTTCACCCCTCCACTTT. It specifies CASKDSNSSPLHF.